The 10 T cell receptor beta chains given below trace back to one sample, sequenced in a study of shared clonotypes between healthy human individuals. Clones were sequenced by immunoSEQ multiplex PCR, and TCRdb holds only the in-frame ones, with some missing. The sample lists around 1.5 million clones, nearly 99% occurring once. Sequenced sample: naive CD4+ T cells sorted from blood. The subset: CD45RA+ positively selected. The receptors come from a man aged 25-45 years in good health.

The table lists this clone with a count of one. This chain uses TRBV28 with TRBJ2-7; 8 nucleotides line up with TRBD2. The CDR3 extends over 14 amino acids. From germline, CDR1 is MDHEN and CDR2 SYDVKM. J lost 1 base, V lost 6 bases, and 5 bases had no gene match. The chain's CDR3 is CASRGGTRSYEQYF. The DNA for the CDR3 is TGTGCCAGCAGAGGCGGGACTAGATCCTACGAGCAGTACTTC. Together with reference TRBV28 and TRBJ2-7, the CDR3 gives the full variable domain: DVKVTQSSRYLVKRTGEKVFLECVQDMDHENMFWYRQDPGLGLRLIYFSYDVKMKEKGDIPEGYSVSREKKERFSLILESASTNQTSMYLCASRGGTRSYEQYFGPGTRLTVT.

The genes are TRBV9 and TRBJ2-1, with a tentative D call TRBD1 (6 bases). Germline V gene sequence: CDR1 SGDLS, CDR2 YYNGEE. CDR3 size: 16 residues. Trimming removed 0 bases from V and 1 base from J, with 11 bases in between. The CDR3 nucleotides read TGTGCCAGCAGCGTAGGGGCAGGGGCATCCTACAATGAGCAGTTCTTC. Protein: CASSVGAGASYNEQFF.

The chain uses TRBV7-2 and TRBJ2-7; tentative D call: TRBD2 (6 bases). The germline V and J ends were trimmed by 5 bases and 2 bases, with 13 bases remaining between them. This CDR3 is 14 amino acids long. CDR1 is SGHTA, CDR2 FQGNSA, per germline. This chain's CDR3 is CASSPGGLPYEQYF. Written as DNA, the CDR3 is TGTGCCAGCAGCCCCGGGGGTCTCCCCTACGAGCAGTACTTC. The full variable domain, in which reference TRBV7-2 and TRBJ2-7 provide the parts outside the CDR3, is GAGVSQSPSNKVTEKGKDVELRCDPISGHTALYWYRQSLGQGLEFLIYFQGNSAPDKSGLPSDRFSAERTGGSVSTLTIQRTQQEDSAVYLCASSPGGLPYEQYFGPGTRLTVT.

The chain links TRBV5-1 to TRBJ1-3, with unresolved D. Germline lookup yields CDR1 SGHRS and CDR2 YFSETQ. Trimming shortened V by 1 base and J by 4 bases, and 12 bases separated the two germline ends. There are 15 residues in the CDR3. The CDR3 is CASSLTPALGNTIYF. CDR3 coding DNA: TGCGCCAGCAGCTTGACGCCAGCATTAGGAAACACCATATATTTT. Variable domain in full (rest from reference TRBV5-1 and TRBJ1-3): KAGVTQTPRYLIKTRGQQVTLSCSPISGHRSVSWYQQTPGQGLQFLFEYFSETQRNKGNFPGRFSGRQFSNSRSEMNVSTLELGDSALYLCASSLTPALGNTIYFGEGSWLTVV.

V gene TRBV27 combines with J gene TRBJ2-3; D is possibly TRBD2 (6 bases). Germline CDR1 is MNHEY and CDR2 is SMNVEV (reference sequence). Between the trimmed V and J ends, which lost 5 bases and 2 bases, there was a span of 14 bases. The CDR3 loop spans 15 amino acids. The CDR3 region has the DNA TGTGCCAGCAGTGGGGACTCATACTACACAGATACGCAGTATTTT. Translation: CASSGDSYYTDTQYF.

V is TRBV6-6 and J is TRBJ2-3; D gene ambiguous. Between the trimmed V and J ends, which lost 2 bases and 2 bases, there was a span of 11 bases. CDR1 and CDR2 (germline): MNHNY, SVGAGI (reference sequence). CDR3 size: 15 residues. This chain's CDR3 is CASSYSRKFTDTQYF. CDR3 nucleotide sequence: TGTGCCAGCAGTTACAGTAGGAAATTCACAGATACGCAGTATTTT.

The gene calls are TRBV7-9 and TRBJ2-5; unclear D gene. Germline CDR1 reads SEHNR; CDR2 reads FQNEAQ (reference sequence). The CDR3 length is 14 residues. The V end was cut by 5 bases, the J end by 0 bases, with 10 bases between. CDR3 DNA: TGTGCCAGCAGCCGCAGACCCAACCAAGAGACCCAGTACTTC. As protein: CASSRRPNQETQYF.

The V call is TRBV9, the J call TRBJ2-5; D is unresolved. This CDR3 comprises 15 residues. Germline lookup yields CDR1 SGDLS and CDR2 YYNGEE. V was cut by 0 bases and J by 3 bases, with 12 bases left in between. CDR3 DNA: TGTGCCAGCAGCGTAGGCCCGGATGCAGAAGAGACCCAGTACTTC. It yields the protein CASSVGPDAEETQYF.

The chain uses TRBV5-1 and TRBJ1-1; 7 bases agree with TRBD1. CDR1 and CDR2 from the germline V gene are SGHRS and YFSETQ. The CDR3 length is 17 residues. Losses at the gene ends were 0 bases for V and 1 base for J; bases not matched to a gene: 9. CDR3 DNA: TGCGCCAGCAGCTTGGCCCTGACAGGGAACTCGAACACTGAAGCTTTCTTT. Its protein product is CASSLALTGNSNTEAFF.

The chain couples TRBV2 to TRBJ2-3; weak D call: TRBD2 (6 bases). This CDR3 contains 14 residues. CDR1 and CDR2 (germline): SNHLY, FYNNEI. The V and J ends lost 1 base and 9 bases respectively, with 14 bases between them. CDR3 coding DNA: TGTGCCAGCAGTGAAGACAACGGGGGAGTCACGCAGTATTTT. Residues: CASSEDNGGVTQYF.